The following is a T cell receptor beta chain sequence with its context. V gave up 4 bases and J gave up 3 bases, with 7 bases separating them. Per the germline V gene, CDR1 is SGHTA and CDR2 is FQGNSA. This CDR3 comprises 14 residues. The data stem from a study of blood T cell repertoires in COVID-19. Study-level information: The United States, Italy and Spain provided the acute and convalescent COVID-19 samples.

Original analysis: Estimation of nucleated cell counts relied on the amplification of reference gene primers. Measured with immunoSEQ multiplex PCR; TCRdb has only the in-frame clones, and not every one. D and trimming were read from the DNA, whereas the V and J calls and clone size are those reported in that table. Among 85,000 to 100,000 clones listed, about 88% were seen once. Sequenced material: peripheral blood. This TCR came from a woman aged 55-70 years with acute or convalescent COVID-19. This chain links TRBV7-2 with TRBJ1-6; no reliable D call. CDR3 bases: TGTGCCAGCAGCTCCCCAGGCTATAATTCACCCCTCCACTTT. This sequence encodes CASSSPGYNSPLHF. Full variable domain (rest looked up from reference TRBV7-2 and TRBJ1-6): GAGVSQSPSNKVTEKGKDVELRCDPISGHTALYWYRQSLGQGLEFLIYFQGNSAPDKSGLPSDRFSAERTGGSVSTLTIQRTQQEDSAVYLCASSSPGYNSPLHFGNGTRLTVT.